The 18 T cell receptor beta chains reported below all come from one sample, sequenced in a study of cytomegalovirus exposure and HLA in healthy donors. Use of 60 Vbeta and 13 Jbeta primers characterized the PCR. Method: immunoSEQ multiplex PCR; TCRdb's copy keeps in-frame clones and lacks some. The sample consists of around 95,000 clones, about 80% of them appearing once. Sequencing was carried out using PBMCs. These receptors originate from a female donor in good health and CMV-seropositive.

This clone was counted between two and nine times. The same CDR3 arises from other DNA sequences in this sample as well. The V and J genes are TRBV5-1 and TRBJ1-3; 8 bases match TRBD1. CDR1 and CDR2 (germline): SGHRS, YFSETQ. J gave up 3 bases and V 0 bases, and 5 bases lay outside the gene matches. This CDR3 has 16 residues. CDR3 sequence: CASSLAGDRGGNTIYF. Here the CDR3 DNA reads TGCGCCAGCAGCTTGGCCGGAGACAGGGGTGGAAACACCATATATTTT.

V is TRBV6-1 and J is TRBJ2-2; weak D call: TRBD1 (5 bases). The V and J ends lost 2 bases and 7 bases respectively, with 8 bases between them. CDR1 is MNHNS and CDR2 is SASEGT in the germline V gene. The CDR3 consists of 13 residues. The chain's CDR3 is CASSEWGGGELFF. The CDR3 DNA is TGTGCCAGCAGTGAATGGGGCGGCGGGGAGCTGTTTTTT.

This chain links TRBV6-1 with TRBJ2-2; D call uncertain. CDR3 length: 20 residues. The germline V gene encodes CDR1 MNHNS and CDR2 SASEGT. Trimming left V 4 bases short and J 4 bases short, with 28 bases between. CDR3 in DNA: TGTGCCAGCAGTGTAGTACCGGGTCTACAATACGCCGGAGCCACCGGGGAGCTGTTTTTT. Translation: CASSVVPGLQYAGATGELFF.

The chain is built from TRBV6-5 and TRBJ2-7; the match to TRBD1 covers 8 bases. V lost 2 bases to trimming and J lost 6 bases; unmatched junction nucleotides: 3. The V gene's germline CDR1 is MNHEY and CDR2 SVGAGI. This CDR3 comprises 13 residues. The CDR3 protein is CASSYGQGAEQYF. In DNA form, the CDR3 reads TGTGCCAGCAGTTACGGACAGGGCGCCGAGCAGTACTTC.

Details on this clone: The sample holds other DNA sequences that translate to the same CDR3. Written as DNA, the CDR3 is TGTGCCAGCAGCTTGGATCAGGGGAGGGTCTATGGCTACACCTTC. Protein: CASSLDQGRVYGYTF. The J gene is TRBJ1-2, the V gene TRBV5-4; TRBD1 is a possible D gene (6 bases). V gave up 0 bases and J gave up 4 bases, with 13 bases separating them. Germline lookup yields CDR1 SGHNT and CDR2 YYREEE (reference sequence). The CDR3 loop spans 15 amino acids.

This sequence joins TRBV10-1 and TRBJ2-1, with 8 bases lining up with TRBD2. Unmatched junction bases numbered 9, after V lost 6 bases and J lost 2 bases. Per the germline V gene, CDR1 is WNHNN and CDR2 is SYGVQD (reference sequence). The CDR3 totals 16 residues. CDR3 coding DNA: TGCGCCAGCAGCCACAGAAGCGGGAGTGCCTACAATGAGCAGTTCTTC. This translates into CASSHRSGSAYNEQFF.

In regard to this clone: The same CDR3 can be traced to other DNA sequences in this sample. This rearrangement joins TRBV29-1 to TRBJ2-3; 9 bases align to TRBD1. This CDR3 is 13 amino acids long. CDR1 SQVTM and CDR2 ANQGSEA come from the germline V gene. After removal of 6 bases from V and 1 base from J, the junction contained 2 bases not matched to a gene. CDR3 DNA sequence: TGCAGCGTCCGACAGGGGGGCACAGATACGCAGTATTTT. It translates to CSVRQGGTDTQYF.

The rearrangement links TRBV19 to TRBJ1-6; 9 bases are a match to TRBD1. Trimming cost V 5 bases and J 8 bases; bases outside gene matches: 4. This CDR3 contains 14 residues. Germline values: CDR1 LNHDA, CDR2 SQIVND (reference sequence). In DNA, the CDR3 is TGTGCCAGTAGTGTGACAGGGGGATATTCACCCCTCCACTTT. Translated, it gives CASSVTGGYSPLHF. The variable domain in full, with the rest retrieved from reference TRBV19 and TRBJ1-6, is DGGITQSPKYLFRKEGQNVTLSCEQNLNHDAMYWYRQDPGQGLRLIYYSQIVNDFQKGDIAEGYSVSREKKESFPLTVTSAQKNPTAFYLCASSVTGGYSPLHFGNGTRLTVT.

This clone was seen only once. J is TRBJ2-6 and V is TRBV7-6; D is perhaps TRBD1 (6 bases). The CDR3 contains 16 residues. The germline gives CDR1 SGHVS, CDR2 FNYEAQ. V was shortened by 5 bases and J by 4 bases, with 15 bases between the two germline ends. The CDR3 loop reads CASSRTVGLGANVLTF. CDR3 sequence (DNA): TGTGCCAGCAGCCGGACAGTAGGGTTGGGGGCCAACGTCCTGACTTTC.

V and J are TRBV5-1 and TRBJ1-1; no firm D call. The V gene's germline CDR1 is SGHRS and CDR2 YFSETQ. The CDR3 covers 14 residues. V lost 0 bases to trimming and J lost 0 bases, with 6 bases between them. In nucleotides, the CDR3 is TGCGCCAGCAGCTTGGCGGCGGTGAACACTGAAGCTTTCTTT. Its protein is CASSLAAVNTEAFF.

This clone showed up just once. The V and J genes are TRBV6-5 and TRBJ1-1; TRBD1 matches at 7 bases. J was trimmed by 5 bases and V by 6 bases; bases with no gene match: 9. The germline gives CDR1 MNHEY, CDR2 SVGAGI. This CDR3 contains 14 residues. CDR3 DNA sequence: TGTGCCAGCAGCGAGACAGGGTGGGGAACTGAAGCTTTCTTT. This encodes CASSETGWGTEAFF.

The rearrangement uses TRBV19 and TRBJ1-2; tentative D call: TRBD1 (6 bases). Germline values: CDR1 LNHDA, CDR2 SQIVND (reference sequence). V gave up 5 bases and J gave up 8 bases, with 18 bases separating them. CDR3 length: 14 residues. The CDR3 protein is CASSPDRWSGGYTF. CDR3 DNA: TGTGCCAGTAGTCCCGACAGGTGGTCCGGCGGCTACACCTTC.

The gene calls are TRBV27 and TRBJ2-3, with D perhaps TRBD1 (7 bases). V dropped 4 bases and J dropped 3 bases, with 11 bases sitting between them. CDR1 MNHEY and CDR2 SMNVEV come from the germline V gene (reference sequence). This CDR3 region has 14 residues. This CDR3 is CASSSRGRTDTQYF. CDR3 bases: TGTGCCAGCAGTTCCAGGGGGAGGACAGATACGCAGTATTTT.

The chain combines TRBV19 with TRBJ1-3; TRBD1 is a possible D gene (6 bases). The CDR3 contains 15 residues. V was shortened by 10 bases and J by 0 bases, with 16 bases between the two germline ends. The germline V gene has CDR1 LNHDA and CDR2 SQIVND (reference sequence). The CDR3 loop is CATAGVHLSGNTIYF. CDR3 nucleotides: TGTGCCACGGCAGGGGTTCATCTCTCTGGAAACACCATATATTTT. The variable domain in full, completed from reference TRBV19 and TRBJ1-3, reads DGGITQSPKYLFRKEGQNVTLSCEQNLNHDAMYWYRQDPGQGLRLIYYSQIVNDFQKGDIAEGYSVSREKKESFPLTVTSAQKNPTAFYLCATAGVHLSGNTIYFGEGSWLTVV.

CDR3 loop: CASSQPGLAGVGTQYF. In nucleotides, the CDR3 is TGCGCCAGCAGCCAGCCGGGACTAGCGGGAGTTGGGACCCAGTACTTC. The chain carries TRBV4-1 and TRBJ2-5, with 14 positions matching TRBD2. The CDR3 covers 16 residues. V dropped 3 bases and J dropped 7; count of bases not matched to a gene: 7. Per germline, CDR1 MGHRA and CDR2 YSYEKL.

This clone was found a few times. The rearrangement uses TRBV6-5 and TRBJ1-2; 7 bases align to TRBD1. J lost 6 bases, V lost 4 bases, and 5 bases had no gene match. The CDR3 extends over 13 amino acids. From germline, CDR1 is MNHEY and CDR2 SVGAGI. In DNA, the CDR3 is TGTGCCAGCAGTTCCGACAGGGTCCATGGCTACACCTTC. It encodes CASSSDRVHGYTF.

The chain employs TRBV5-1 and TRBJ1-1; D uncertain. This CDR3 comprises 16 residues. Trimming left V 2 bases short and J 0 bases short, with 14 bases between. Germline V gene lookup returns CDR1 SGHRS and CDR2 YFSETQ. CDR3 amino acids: CASSLFFSPLNTEAFF. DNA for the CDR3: TGCGCCAGCAGCTTATTTTTTTCCCCCTTGAACACTGAAGCTTTCTTT.

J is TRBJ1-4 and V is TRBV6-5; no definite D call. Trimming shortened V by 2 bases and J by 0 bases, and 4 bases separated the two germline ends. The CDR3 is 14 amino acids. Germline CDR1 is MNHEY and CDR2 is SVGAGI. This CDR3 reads CASSYQSTNEKLFF. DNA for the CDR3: TGTGCCAGCAGTTACCAGTCAACTAATGAAAAACTGTTTTTT.